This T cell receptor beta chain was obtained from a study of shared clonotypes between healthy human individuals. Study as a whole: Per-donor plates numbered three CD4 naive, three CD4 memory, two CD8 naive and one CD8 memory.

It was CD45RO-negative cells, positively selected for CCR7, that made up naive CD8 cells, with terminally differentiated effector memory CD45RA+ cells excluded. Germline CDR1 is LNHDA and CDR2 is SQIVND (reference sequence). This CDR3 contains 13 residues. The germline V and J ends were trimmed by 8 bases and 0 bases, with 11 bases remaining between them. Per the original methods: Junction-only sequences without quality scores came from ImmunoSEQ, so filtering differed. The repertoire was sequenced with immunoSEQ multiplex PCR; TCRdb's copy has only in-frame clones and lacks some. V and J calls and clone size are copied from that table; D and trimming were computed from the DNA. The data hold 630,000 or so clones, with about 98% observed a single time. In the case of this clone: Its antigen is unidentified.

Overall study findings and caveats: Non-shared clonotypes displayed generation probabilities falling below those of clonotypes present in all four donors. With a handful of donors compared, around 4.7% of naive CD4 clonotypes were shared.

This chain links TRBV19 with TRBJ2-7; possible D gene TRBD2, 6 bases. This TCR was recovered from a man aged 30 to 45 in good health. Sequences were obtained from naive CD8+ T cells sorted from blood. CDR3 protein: CASGTGGSYEQYF. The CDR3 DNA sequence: TGTGCCAGTGGGACTGGGGGCTCCTACGAGCAGTACTTC.